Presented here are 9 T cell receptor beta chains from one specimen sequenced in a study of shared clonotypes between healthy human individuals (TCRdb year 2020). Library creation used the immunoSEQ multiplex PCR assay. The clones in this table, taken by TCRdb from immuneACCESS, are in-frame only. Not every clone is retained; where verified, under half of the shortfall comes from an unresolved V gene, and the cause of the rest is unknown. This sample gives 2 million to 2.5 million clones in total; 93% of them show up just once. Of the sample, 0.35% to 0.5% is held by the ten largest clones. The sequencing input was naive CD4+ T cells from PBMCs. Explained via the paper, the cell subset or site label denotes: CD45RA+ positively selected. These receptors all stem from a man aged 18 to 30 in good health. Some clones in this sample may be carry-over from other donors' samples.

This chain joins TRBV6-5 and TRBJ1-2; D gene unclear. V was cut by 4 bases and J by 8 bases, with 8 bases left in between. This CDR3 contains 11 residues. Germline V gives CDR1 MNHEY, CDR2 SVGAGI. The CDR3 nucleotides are TGTGCCAGCAGTTCACTTGACGGCTACACCTTC. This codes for CASSSLDGYTF.

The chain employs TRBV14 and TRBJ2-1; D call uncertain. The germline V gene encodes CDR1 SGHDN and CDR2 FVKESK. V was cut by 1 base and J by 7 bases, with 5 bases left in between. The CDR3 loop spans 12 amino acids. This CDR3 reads CASSQVRNEQFF. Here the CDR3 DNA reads TGTGCCAGCAGCCAAGTTAGGAATGAGCAGTTCTTC.

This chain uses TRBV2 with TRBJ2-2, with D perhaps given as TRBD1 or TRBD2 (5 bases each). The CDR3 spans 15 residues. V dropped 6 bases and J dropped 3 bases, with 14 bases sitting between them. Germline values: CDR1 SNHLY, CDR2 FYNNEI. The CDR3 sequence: CASRLLMGDTGELFF. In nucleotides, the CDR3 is TGTGCCAGCAGACTACTGATGGGGGACACCGGGGAGCTGTTTTTT.

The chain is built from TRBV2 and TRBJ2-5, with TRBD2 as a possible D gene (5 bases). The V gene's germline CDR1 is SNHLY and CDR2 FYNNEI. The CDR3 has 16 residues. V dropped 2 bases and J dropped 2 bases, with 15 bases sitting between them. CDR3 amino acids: CASSETWRLVQETQYF. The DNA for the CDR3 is TGTGCCAGCAGTGAAACATGGAGGCTCGTACAAGAGACCCAGTACTTC.

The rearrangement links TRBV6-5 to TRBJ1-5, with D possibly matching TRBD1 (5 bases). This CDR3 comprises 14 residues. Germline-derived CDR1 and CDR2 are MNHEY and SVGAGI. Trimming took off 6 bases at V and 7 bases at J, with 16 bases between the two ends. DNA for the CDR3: TGTGCCAGCAGGGGGACCAGGAATCGGCAGCCCCAGCATTTT. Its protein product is CASRGTRNRQPQHF.

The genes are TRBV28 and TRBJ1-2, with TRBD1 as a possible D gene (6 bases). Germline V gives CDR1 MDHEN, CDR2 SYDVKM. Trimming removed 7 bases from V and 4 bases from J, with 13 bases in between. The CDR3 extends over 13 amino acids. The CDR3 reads CASMSGVGYGYTF. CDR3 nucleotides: TGTGCCAGCATGTCAGGGGTGGGCTATGGCTACACCTTC.

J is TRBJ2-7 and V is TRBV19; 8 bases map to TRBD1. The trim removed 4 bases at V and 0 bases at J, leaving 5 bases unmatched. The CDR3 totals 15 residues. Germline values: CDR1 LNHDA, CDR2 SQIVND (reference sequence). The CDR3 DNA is TGTGCCAGTAGTAAAAGGACAGGGCTCTCCTACGAGCAGTACTTC. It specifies CASSKRTGLSYEQYF.

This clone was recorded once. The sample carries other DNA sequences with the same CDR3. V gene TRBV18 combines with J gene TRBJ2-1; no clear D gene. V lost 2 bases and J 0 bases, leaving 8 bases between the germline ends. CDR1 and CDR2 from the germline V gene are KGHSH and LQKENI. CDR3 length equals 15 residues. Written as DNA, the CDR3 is TGTGCCAGCTCACCATCACGGAGCTCCTACAATGAGCAGTTCTTC. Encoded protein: CASSPSRSSYNEQFF.

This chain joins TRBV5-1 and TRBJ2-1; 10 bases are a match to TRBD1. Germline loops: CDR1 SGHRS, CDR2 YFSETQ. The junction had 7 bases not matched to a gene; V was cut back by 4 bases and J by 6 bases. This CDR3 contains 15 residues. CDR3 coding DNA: TGCGCCAGCAGCACCCGCCGACAGGGGGCCAATGAGCAGTTCTTC. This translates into CASSTRRQGANEQFF. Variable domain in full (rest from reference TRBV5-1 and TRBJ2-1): KAGVTQTPRYLIKTRGQQVTLSCSPISGHRSVSWYQQTPGQGLQFLFEYFSETQRNKGNFPGRFSGRQFSNSRSEMNVSTLELGDSALYLCASSTRRQGANEQFFGPGTRLTVL.